Below, 32 T cell receptor beta chains from the same sample are listed, as sequenced in a study of blood T cells in healthy people across ages. A second PCR of 7 to 11 cycles used a sample-barcoded 5' primer and a J-beta primer mix. TCRdb re-derived calls from the 5' RACE reads in MiXCR, one entry per CDR3 protein. The sample carries 1.5 million to 2 million distinct CDR3 sequences, about 50% recorded once. The sequencing sample was made of blood. These receptors were taken from a middle-aged woman in good health.

The chain has TRBV20-1 and TRBJ1-4, with 9 bases lining up with TRBD1. Germline values: CDR1 DFQATT, CDR2 SNEGSKA (reference sequence). The CDR3 consists of 13 residues. The V and J ends lost 6 bases and 7 bases, in that order; junction bases with no gene match: 6. CDR3 DNA: TGCAGTGCAACACAGGGGGCGCTTGAAAAACTGTTTTTT. This codes for CSATQGALEKLFF.

This clonotype was observed a handful of times. The rearrangement joins TRBV9 to TRBJ1-2; weak D call: TRBD1 (5 bases). V was clipped by 4 bases and J by 7 bases, with 17 bases between them. There are 14 residues in the CDR3. Germline CDR1 SGDLS, CDR2 YYNGEE. This chain's CDR3 is CASSPTGTAGGYTF. For the CDR3, the DNA is TGTGCCAGCAGCCCCACCGGGACCGCGGGTGGCTACACCTTC.

V gene TRBV29-1 combines with J gene TRBJ2-5, with a possible D match to TRBD1 (6 bases). The CDR3 covers 12 residues. Trimming removed 3 bases from V and 3 bases from J, with 8 bases in between. Germline CDR1 and CDR2: SQVTM and ANQGSEA. The CDR3 DNA reads as TGCAGCGTTGAGGGGGCGGAAGAGACCCAGTACTTC. Amino acid sequence: CSVEGAEETQYF.

V usage is TRBV28 and J usage is TRBJ2-7, with 8 positions matching TRBD1. The J call may not be correct, given that the DNA end is closer to TRBJ2-5. Germline V CDR1 and CDR2: MDHEN, SYDVKM. This CDR3 contains 17 residues. CDR3 protein: CASSIMTGAARQETQYF. The CDR3 coding sequence is TGTGCCAGCAGCATAATGACAGGGGCCGCCAGACAAGAGACCCAGTACTTC.

In this sample, this clonotype turned up once. The DNA for the CDR3 is TGTGCCAGCAGGAACCGTCAGGGCCACAGTTCACCCCTCCACTTT. Its protein is CASRNRQGHSSPLHF. The rearrangement uses TRBV6-6 and TRBJ1-6; TRBD1 is a possible D gene (5 bases). Trimming shortened V by 6 bases and J by 9 bases, and 18 bases separated the two germline ends. This CDR3 comprises 15 residues. From germline, CDR1 is MNHNY and CDR2 SVGAGI (reference sequence).

This chain joins TRBV29-1 and TRBJ1-5; 7 nucleotides agree with TRBD1. The CDR3 has 17 amino acids. Per germline, CDR1 SQVTM and CDR2 ANQGSEA. The J segment lost 0 bases and the V segment lost 6 bases, leaving 14 bases of the junction unmatched. The CDR3: CSVKQGWDPYSNQPQHF. In DNA, the CDR3 is TGCAGCGTGAAACAGGGGTGGGATCCCTATAGCAATCAGCCCCAGCATTTT. Combining the CDR3 with reference TRBV29-1 and TRBJ1-5 gives the whole variable domain SAVISQKPSRDICQRGTSLTIQCQVDSQVTMMFWYRQQPGQSLTLIATANQGSEATYESGFVIDKFPISRPNLTFSTLTVSNMSPEDSSIYLCSVKQGWDPYSNQPQHFGDGTRLSIL.

This clonotype was seen only a few times. The chain couples TRBV9 to TRBJ2-3; 10 bases map to TRBD1. V shed 3 bases, J shed 4 bases, and the junction held 5 bases outside the gene matches. This CDR3 has 15 residues. The germline gives CDR1 SGDLS, CDR2 YYNGEE. The CDR3 protein is CASSAGTGVADTQYF. CDR3 coding DNA: TGTGCCAGCAGCGCGGGGACAGGGGTAGCAGATACGCAGTATTTT.

V usage is TRBV12-3 or TRBV12-4 and J usage is TRBJ2-7, with a weak D call TRBD1 (5 bases). V gave up 2 bases and J gave up 0 bases, with 11 bases separating them. CDR3 length: 15 amino acids. CDR3 protein: CASSLLQAISYEQYF. The CDR3 coding sequence is TGTGCCAGCAGTTTATTACAGGCGATCTCCTACGAGCAGTACTTC.

The chain is built from TRBV7-6 and TRBJ2-7; maybe TRBD2 (5 bases). V was clipped by 5 bases and J by 0 bases, with 17 bases between them. This CDR3 region has 16 residues. Germline V CDR1 and CDR2: SGHVS, FNYEAQ. The CDR3 DNA reads TGTGCCAGCAGCCCAAGAGGGATAGGAAACTCCTACGAGCAGTACTTC. Its translation is CASSPRGIGNSYEQYF.

The rearrangement joins TRBV29-1 to TRBJ1-2; 7 bases agree with TRBD1. V shed 6 bases, J shed 2 bases, and the junction held 9 bases outside the gene matches. Germline CDR1 is SQVTM and CDR2 is ANQGSEA. The CDR3 extends over 14 amino acids. The DNA of the CDR3 is TGCAGCGTCCCCCCAACAGGGGCGAACTATGGCTACACCTTC. Translated, it gives CSVPPTGANYGYTF. The variable domain in full, completed from reference TRBV29-1 and TRBJ1-2, reads SAVISQKPSRDICQRGTSLTIQCQVDSQVTMMFWYRQQPGQSLTLIATANQGSEATYESGFVIDKFPISRPNLTFSTLTVSNMSPEDSSIYLCSVPPTGANYGYTFGSGTRLTVV.

The CDR3 region has the DNA TGCGCCAGCAGCCAAGAAGGGGGAGGGTTCTACAATGAGCAGTTCTTC. It encodes CASSQEGGGFYNEQFF. The genes are TRBV4-3 and TRBJ2-1; weak D call: TRBD2 (7 bases). The CDR3 sequence is 16 residues long. CDR1 is LGHNA and CDR2 is YSLEER in the germline V gene. Trimming removed 0 bases at V and 3 bases at J, with 12 bases between.

The rearrangement links TRBV6-5 to TRBJ2-4; possibly TRBD2 for D (5 bases). Per the germline V gene, CDR1 is MNHEY and CDR2 is SVGAGI. V was pared by 2 bases and J by 13 bases, with 21 bases between. The CDR3 runs 15 residues. The CDR3 loop reads CASSYGSSSYNEQYF. The DNA of the CDR3 is TGTGCCAGCAGTTACGGCTCTAGCAGTTACAATGAGCAGTACTTC.

Here the CDR3 reads CASSYRDTSSYEQYF. CDR3 DNA sequence: TGTGCCAGCAGTTACAGGGACACGAGCTCCTACGAGCAGTACTTC. V is TRBV6-6 and J is TRBJ2-7; a weak D match, TRBD1 (6 bases). The CDR3 runs 15 residues. The germline V gene encodes CDR1 MNHNY and CDR2 SVGAGI (reference sequence). The V end was cut by 2 bases, the J end by 0 bases, with 11 bases between.

The count of this clonotype is one. CDR3 region: CASSPKGESVPYEQYF. The CDR3 DNA sequence: TGTGCCAGCAGCCCAAAGGGGGAATCGGTCCCCTACGAGCAGTACTTC. The J gene is TRBJ2-7, the V gene TRBV9, with D perhaps matching TRBD1 (6 bases). CDR1 and CDR2 (germline): SGDLS, YYNGEE. Trimming shortened V by 4 bases and J by 2 bases, and 19 bases separated the two germline ends. The CDR3 has 16 amino acids.

As DNA, the CDR3 is TGTGCCAGCAGCTTAACTCGGGACAGGTTGTTCTTC. Amino acids: CASSLTRDRLFF. The V call is TRBV5-4, the J call TRBJ2-1; TRBD1 matches 8 bases. Trimming removed 2 bases from V and 15 bases from J; junction bases left unmatched: 7. The CDR3 totals 12 residues. CDR1 SGHNT and CDR2 YYREEE come from the germline V gene (reference sequence).

The rearrangement uses TRBV7-2 and TRBJ2-4; 8 nucleotides line up with TRBD1. The CDR3 extends over 18 amino acids. Trimming at V came to 4 bases and at J to 13 bases, leaving 24 bases not matched to a gene. Germline CDR1 reads SGHTA; CDR2 reads FQGNSA. The CDR3 region is CASSYRGQGAPKYNEQYF. In DNA form, the CDR3 reads TGTGCCAGCAGCTATAGGGGGCAGGGGGCTCCTAAATACAATGAGCAGTACTTC.

Many counts were recorded for this clonotype. At one end, the junction sequence differs from germline, possibly due to a read error. The gene calls are TRBV9 and TRBJ2-3, with D possibly matching TRBD2 (5 bases). The CDR3 consists of 13 residues. Per the germline V gene, CDR1 is SGDLS and CDR2 is YYNGEE. CDR3 amino acids: CASSVGRGDTQYF. Written as DNA, the CDR3 is TGCGCCAGCAGCGTGGGTCGGGGTGATACGCAGTATTTT.

The chain couples TRBV4-2 to TRBJ1-5; D remains unclear. CDR1 LGHNA and CDR2 YNFKEQ come from the germline V gene. CDR3 size: 19 residues. The germline V and J ends were trimmed by 0 bases and 3 bases, with 21 bases remaining between them. The CDR3 DNA sequence: TGTGCCAGCAGCCAAGAGCTAAGGGATTTAGCGTCGTCCAATCAGCCCCAGCATTTT. Amino acid sequence: CASSQELRDLASSNQPQHF.

The V and J genes are TRBV20-1 and TRBJ1-4, with D possibly being TRBD1 (6 bases). CDR1 DFQATT and CDR2 SNEGSKA come from the germline V gene (reference sequence). The CDR3 length is 16 residues. V was cut by 2 bases and J by 0 bases, with 13 bases left in between. This CDR3 is CSARKQDRTTNEKLFF. The CDR3 nucleotides read TGCAGTGCTAGAAAGCAGGACAGAACAACTAATGAAAAACTGTTTTTT.

Of note for this clonotype: The junction departs from germline at one end; a sequencing error may be responsible. The V gene is TRBV7-7, the J gene TRBJ2-5, with a weak D call TRBD1 (6 bases). The CDR3 is made up of 15 amino acids. The germline gives CDR1 SSHAT, CDR2 FNYEAQ (reference sequence). The CDR3 region has the DNA TGTGCTAGCATGTCCAGGGGCGAAGGAGGAGAGACCCAGTACTTC. This sequence encodes CASMSRGEGGETQYF.

This clonotype was counted only a few times. Written as DNA, the CDR3 is TGCGCCAGCAGTGGGGGGGACAGCGCTAACTATGGCTACACCTTC. This codes for CASSGGDSANYGYTF. The chain combines TRBV10-2 with TRBJ1-2; TRBD1 agrees at 7 bases. V was clipped by 4 bases and J by 0 bases; unmatched bases: 5. Germline V gene lookup returns CDR1 WSHSY and CDR2 SAAADI. This CDR3 has 15 amino acids.

A few counts support this clonotype. The chain is built from TRBV20-1 and TRBJ2-1, with a tentative D call TRBD2 (6 bases). V was cut by 4 bases and J by 9 bases, with 10 bases left in between. Germline values: CDR1 DFQATT, CDR2 SNEGSKA (reference sequence). The CDR3 is 11 amino acids. As DNA, the CDR3 is TGCAGTGCTACGGGACTCCTTGAGCAGTTCTTC. It codes for CSATGLLEQFF.

The chain couples TRBV7-6 to TRBJ2-1; D is possibly TRBD1 (5 bases). Germline V CDR1 and CDR2: SGHVS, FNYEAQ. This CDR3 spans 16 amino acids. V dropped 1 base and J dropped 9 bases, with 19 bases sitting between them. This chain's CDR3 is CASSLDRAQGYGEQFF. Written as DNA, the CDR3 is TGTGCCAGCAGCTTAGATAGGGCCCAGGGATATGGTGAGCAGTTCTTC.

The chain carries TRBV7-2 and TRBJ2-2, with TRBD1 as a possible D gene (5 bases). Germline CDR1 SGHTA, CDR2 FQGNSA. The CDR3 is 16 residues long. V lost 5 bases to trimming and J lost 4 bases, with 17 bases between them. The CDR3, as DNA: TGTGCCAGCAGCATCACGGTGGGGCCCGGCACCGGGGAGCTGTTTTTT. It yields the protein CASSITVGPGTGELFF.

This clonotype was counted a single time. A read error may account for a junction end that differs from germline. The chain employs TRBV7-8 and TRBJ1-2, with D uncertain. The CDR3 is 13 amino acids. Germline V gene sequence: CDR1 SGHVS, CDR2 FQNEAQ. CDR3 region: CASSLGGNYGHTF. CDR3 DNA: TGTGCCAGCAGCTTAGGTGGGAACTATGGCCACACCTTC.

The chain employs TRBV20-1 and TRBJ2-3; tentatively, D is TRBD1 (6 bases). Germline assignment: CDR1 DFQATT and CDR2 SNEGSKA (reference sequence). Trimming pared 7 bases from V and 4 bases from J, leaving 12 bases between. The CDR3 is made up of 12 amino acids. The CDR3 sequence is CSVTGLPDTQYF. In DNA, the CDR3 is TGCAGTGTTACAGGGTTACCAGATACGCAGTATTTT.

Written as DNA, the CDR3 is TGTGCCAGCAGTTACTCGACTCCGCCGGGCACAGATACGCAGTATTTT. It encodes CASSYSTPPGTDTQYF. The chain joins TRBV6-2 or TRBV6-3 to TRBJ2-3; no reliable D call. Germline V CDR1 and CDR2: MNHEY, SVGEGT. The CDR3 contains 16 residues. V was shortened by 0 bases and J by 1 base, with 11 bases between the two germline ends.

This clonotype was found a few times. The chain has TRBV28 and TRBJ2-1, with 9 bases fitting TRBD1. The CDR3 runs to 17 residues. The germline CDR1 and CDR2 sequences are MDHEN and SYDVKM. Unmatched junction bases numbered 16, after V lost 5 bases and J lost 8 bases. The chain's CDR3 is CASSPPVPRQGGDEQFF. The CDR3 DNA is TGTGCCAGCAGTCCACCTGTGCCCCGACAGGGGGGAGATGAGCAGTTCTTC.

The rearrangement uses TRBV28 and TRBJ2-7, with D unresolved. V lost 6 bases, J lost 3 bases, and 6 bases lay in between. Germline CDR1 reads MDHEN; CDR2 reads SYDVKM. This CDR3 spans 11 amino acids. The DNA for the CDR3 is TGTGCCAGCAGGCTAGACTACGAGCAGTACTTC. It yields the protein CASRLDYEQYF.

This clonotype has just one count. This could be a read error, since a much larger clone is one nucleotide away. The gene calls are TRBV29-1 and TRBJ2-4; TRBD2 is a possible D gene (6 bases). The J call may be wrong; the DNA end is better matched by TRBJ2-5. The germline gives CDR1 SQVTM, CDR2 ANQGSEA. The CDR3 has 14 amino acids. The CDR3 nucleotides read TGCAGCGCTAGGGGACGGAGGGACGAAGAGACCCAGTACTTC. As protein: CSARGRRDEETQYF.

The table lists this clonotype with many counts. The chain couples TRBV29-1 to TRBJ2-3; the D gene could be TRBD1 or TRBD2 (5 bases each). Trimming left V 6 bases short and J 5 bases short, with 9 bases between. Looked up from germline, CDR1 is SQVTM and CDR2 is ANQGSEA. This CDR3 is 11 amino acids long. CDR3 amino acids: CSVGPGDTQYF. The CDR3 bases are TGCAGCGTGGGACCTGGAGATACGCAGTATTTT.

The rearrangement uses TRBV28 and TRBJ2-3; 8 bases are a match to TRBD2. The ends lost 8 bases at V and 13 bases at J; junction bases unmatched: 14. This CDR3 contains 13 residues. Germline assignment: CDR1 MDHEN and CDR2 SYDVKM. CDR3: CASHHTGTRDKYF. DNA for the CDR3: TGTGCCAGCCACCATACCGGGACTAGAGATAAGTATTTT.